The 19 T cell receptor beta chains in this list originate from one sample, sequenced in a study of spatial heterogeneity in lung cancer (dated by TCRdb to between 2018 and 2021). The library was generated by 5' RACE. TCRdb records NextSeq 500 as the sequencer. Starting from the raw public reads, TCRdb applied fastp trimming at Q25, assembled clones with MiXCR and retained in-frame beta chains. Merged by CDR3 protein, the rows form single entries marked with the most common genes and DNA. This sample comprises a few thousand distinct CDR3 sequences, 28% of them detected only once. The ten biggest clones cover 42% of the sample. In the paper's terms, the time point label means: sample taken at primary tumor resection. Without any cell sorting, TCR sequencing was performed on whole RNA extracted either from tumor and nontumor lung tissue or from cryopreserved PBMC samples. The specimen was PBMCs, collected at surgery. These TCRs come from a male donor with early-stage non-small cell lung cancer.

This clonotype appeared a few times. This sequence joins TRBV19 and TRBJ1-5; 9 positions match TRBD1. This CDR3 has 16 residues. Germline V CDR1 and CDR2: LNHDA, SQIVND (reference sequence). V dropped 1 base and J dropped 8; count of bases not matched to a gene: 9. The CDR3: CASSIVGTGNGKPQHF. The CDR3 bases are TGTGCCAGTAGTATAGTCGGGACAGGGAATGGTAAGCCCCAGCATTTT.

The chain recombines TRBV25-1 with TRBJ2-2; tentative D call: TRBD1 (5 bases). CDR1 is MGHDK, CDR2 SYGVNS, per germline. The V gene lost 3 bases and the J gene lost 2 bases, with 10 bases spanning the gap. This CDR3 region has 15 residues. The CDR3 DNA reads TGTGCCAGCAGTGACAGGGCATTCAACACCGGGGAGCTGTTTTTT. As protein: CASSDRAFNTGELFF. Variable domain in full (rest from reference TRBV25-1 and TRBJ2-2): EADIYQTPRYLVIGTGKKITLECSQTMGHDKMYWYQQDPGMELHLIHYSYGVNSTEKGDLSSESTVSRIRTEHFPLTLESARPSHTSQYLCASSDRAFNTGELFFGEGSRLTVL.

This clonotype has only a few counts. V usage is TRBV10-3 and J usage is TRBJ2-1, with D tentatively TRBD1 or TRBD2 (5 bases each). The CDR3 spans 13 residues. Germline-derived CDR1 and CDR2 are ENHRY and SYGVKD. Trimming cost V 2 bases and J 7 bases, with 9 bases left between them. The CDR3 spells CAISEIEGNEQFF. The CDR3 DNA follows: TGTGCCATCAGTGAGATTGAGGGGAATGAGCAGTTCTTC.

Remarks on this clonotype: This may be a read error, as it is one base from a much larger clone. The V and J genes are TRBV5-1 and TRBJ2-7, with 8 bases fitting TRBD2. This CDR3 has 13 residues. V shed 4 bases and J 9 bases; nucleotides not matched to a gene: 9. Germline assignment: CDR1 SGHRS and CDR2 YFSETQ. The CDR3 nucleotides read TGCGCCAGCAGCCTCCGGGGGGGAGACGGGCAGTACTTC. This encodes CASSLRGGDGQYF.

This clonotype was observed a few times. The chain uses TRBV20-1 and TRBJ2-5, with 8 bases that match TRBD2. The CDR3 runs 13 residues. In germline, CDR1 is DFQATT, CDR2 SNEGSKA (reference sequence). V dropped 1 base and J dropped 8; count of bases not matched to a gene: 6. The CDR3 sequence is CSARVSGGATQYF. For the CDR3, the DNA is TGCAGTGCTAGAGTATCGGGAGGGGCCACCCAGTACTTC.

This clonotype was observed many times. The chain recombines TRBV3-1 with TRBJ2-1; D call uncertain. From germline, CDR1 is LGHDT and CDR2 YNNKEL (reference sequence). The CDR3 sequence is 12 residues long. The ends were cut back, 5 bases at V and 12 bases at J, with 14 bases in the middle. Here the CDR3 DNA reads TGTGCCAGCAGCTATGACTCCGGCGGGCAGTTCTTC. Protein sequence: CASSYDSGGQFF.

By share, this clonotype counts as medium-sized. The rearrangement links TRBV28 to TRBJ2-7; the match to TRBD2 covers 7 bases. Germline loops: CDR1 MDHEN, CDR2 SYDVKM. The V segment lost 1 base and the J segment 5 bases; nucleotides outside the gene matches: 5. The CDR3 contains 14 residues. The CDR3, as DNA: TGTGCCAGCAGTTTATTGGGTGGGGGGGACGAGCAGTACTTC. This codes for CASSLLGGGDEQYF.

The chain has TRBV6-1 and TRBJ2-2; tentative D call: TRBD1 (6 bases). CDR3 length equals 15 residues. The V gene's germline CDR1 is MNHNS and CDR2 SASEGT. Trimming pared 7 bases from V and 5 bases from J, leaving 17 bases between. DNA for the CDR3: TGTGCCAGCATTCCTGGGGGCGCGTATACCGGGGAGCTGTTTTTT. It encodes CASIPGGAYTGELFF.

This clonotype was counted between two and nine times. The rearrangement links TRBV11-1 to TRBJ2-3, with D tentatively TRBD2 (5 bases). Trimming removed 5 bases from V and 5 bases from J, with 11 bases in between. CDR1 is SGHAT and CDR2 is FQDESV in the germline V gene (reference sequence). The CDR3 length is 13 residues. The CDR3 loop reads CASSTGLRDTQYF. The CDR3 coding sequence is TGTGCCAGCAGCACCGGACTGCGAGATACGCAGTATTTT.

This clonotype is medium-sized. The CDR3 DNA sequence: TGCAGTGCTGAGGGGACCGTCTATGGCTACACCTTC. Amino acids: CSAEGTVYGYTF. The chain has TRBV20-1 and TRBJ1-2; D perhaps matches TRBD1 (5 bases). The CDR3 spans 12 residues. CDR1 is DFQATT and CDR2 is SNEGSKA in the germline V gene (reference sequence). Between the trimmed V and J ends, which lost 5 bases and 4 bases, there was a span of 11 bases.

This clonotype ranks as medium-sized. This chain links TRBV28 with TRBJ2-7; 13 bases are shared with TRBD2. The CDR3 is 15 amino acids. In germline, CDR1 is MDHEN, CDR2 SYDVKM. Trimming at V came to 6 bases and at J to 0 bases, leaving 2 bases not matched to a gene. CDR3 amino acids: CASRRTSGSSYEQYF. CDR3 DNA: TGTGCCAGCAGGCGGACTAGCGGGAGCTCCTACGAGCAGTACTTC.

This clonotype was seen many times. The genes are TRBV29-1 and TRBJ2-7; possible D gene TRBD2, 6 bases. The CDR3 covers 14 residues. Germline CDR1 is SQVTM and CDR2 is ANQGSEA. V dropped 2 bases and J dropped 2 bases, with 13 bases sitting between them. The CDR3 sequence: CSVETGWGAYEQYF. CDR3 bases: TGCAGCGTTGAAACAGGCTGGGGGGCCTACGAGCAGTACTTC.

The table lists this clonotype with a few counts. V gene TRBV29-1 combines with J gene TRBJ2-7; a possible D gene is TRBD1 (6 bases). Trimming pared 7 bases from V and 2 bases from J, leaving 15 bases between. Per the germline V gene, CDR1 is SQVTM and CDR2 is ANQGSEA. The CDR3 extends over 13 amino acids. CDR3 coding DNA: TGCAGCGCCAGGGGTTTAGCTACCTACGAGCAGTACTTC. Translated: CSARGLATYEQYF.

By sample share, this clonotype is medium-sized. This chain connects TRBV10-2 to TRBJ1-5; D is unclear. This CDR3 comprises 11 residues. Germline V gene data show CDR1 as WSHSY and CDR2 as SAAADI. V was shortened by 2 bases and J by 6 bases, with 2 bases between the two germline ends. The CDR3 bases are TGCGCCAGCAGTGAGGGTCAGCCCCAGCATTTT. This codes for CASSEGQPQHF.

The rearrangement links TRBV12-3 or TRBV12-4 to TRBJ1-6; D unresolved. Deletions cut 1 base from V and 0 bases from J, with 4 bases between. The CDR3 is made up of 15 amino acids. The CDR3 DNA reads TGTGCCAGCAGTTTAGGGGACTCCTATAATTCACCCCTCCACTTT. Its protein is CASSLGDSYNSPLHF.

The chain uses TRBV19 and TRBJ2-3, with 7 bases matching TRBD2. V lost 11 bases, J lost 1 base, and 6 bases stayed unmatched. Germline V gene sequence: CDR1 LNHDA, CDR2 SQIVND (reference sequence). The CDR3 spans 13 residues. DNA of the CDR3: TGTGCCTCTTCTAGCGGACGCACAGATACGCAGTATTTT. Translating it yields CASSSGRTDTQYF.

This clonotype occurred a few times. The chain recombines TRBV4-2 with TRBJ2-3; D call uncertain. The CDR3 is 16 amino acids. V was pared by 0 bases and J by 0 bases, with 10 bases between. CDR1 is LGHNA and CDR2 is YNFKEQ in the germline V gene. This CDR3 is CASSQDPVASTDTQYF. In DNA form, the CDR3 reads TGTGCCAGCAGCCAAGATCCTGTAGCTAGCACAGATACGCAGTATTTT.

This clonotype qualifies as medium-sized. This sequence joins TRBV29-1 and TRBJ2-3; D not resolved. This CDR3 region has 12 residues. Trimming shortened V by 5 bases and J by 0 bases, and 6 bases separated the two germline ends. Per the germline V gene, CDR1 is SQVTM and CDR2 is ANQGSEA. For the CDR3, the DNA is TGCAGCGTTACCCCTAGCACAGATACGCAGTATTTT. This sequence encodes CSVTPSTDTQYF.

This chain uses TRBV9 with TRBJ2-2; D is perhaps TRBD1 (5 bases). The V gene's germline CDR1 is SGDLS and CDR2 YYNGEE. The CDR3 contains 14 residues. Trimming took 3 bases from V and 0 from J, leaving 6 bases between them. CDR3 nucleotides: TGTGCCAGCAGCGCCAGGGCGAACACCGGGGAGCTGTTTTTT. Encoded protein: CASSARANTGELFF.